One sample yielded the 18 T cell receptor beta chains listed below, sequenced in a study of cytomegalovirus exposure and HLA in healthy donors. The study ran its PCR with 60 Vbeta and 13 Jbeta primers. Measured with immunoSEQ multiplex PCR; TCRdb has only the in-frame clones, and not every one. The sample includes more than 70,000 clones, about 80% of them seen just once. The sample was PBMCs. All receptors come from a man aged 25 to 40 in good health and CMV-seropositive.

The V and J genes are TRBV6-6 and TRBJ2-1; D gene unclear. Per germline, CDR1 MNHNY and CDR2 SVGAGI (reference sequence). The CDR3 totals 12 residues. The V end was cut by 4 bases, the J end by 7 bases, with 8 bases between. In DNA, the CDR3 is TGTGCCAGCAGTTCAGCCAGGAATGAGCAGTTCTTC. Residues: CASSSARNEQFF.

The CDR3 loop reads CASSFTGTGKIQGYTF. The CDR3 DNA sequence: TGTGCCAGCAGCTTTACCGGGACAGGGAAAATTCAGGGCTACACCTTC. This chain joins TRBV21-1 and TRBJ1-2; the DNA was not compared with TRBD1, the D call given in the table. TRBV21-1 is deemed a pseudogene. The CDR3 is made up of 16 amino acids.

The chain is built from TRBV7-3 and TRBJ2-1; 13 bases agree with TRBD2. The germline V gene has CDR1 SGHTA and CDR2 FQGTGA. J was trimmed by 9 bases and V by 4 bases; bases with no gene match: 6. The CDR3 spans 15 residues. In DNA form, the CDR3 reads TGTGCCAGCAGCTATGGACTAGCGGGGGAAACTGAGCAGTTCTTC. The encoded protein is CASSYGLAGETEQFF.

This clone appeared a single time. The genes are TRBV13 and TRBJ2-7; 8 bases agree with TRBD2. With V trimmed by 5 bases and J by 1 base, 4 bases remained unmatched. Germline CDR1 reads PRHDT; CDR2 reads FYEKMQ (reference sequence). The CDR3 loop spans 14 amino acids. The CDR3 DNA reads TGTGCCAGCAGCCCGGCTAGCGGGTCCTACGAGCAGTACTTC. It yields the protein CASSPASGSYEQYF.

V is TRBV6-5 and J is TRBJ1-2; tentative D call: TRBD1 (5 bases). Germline V gene lookup returns CDR1 MNHEY and CDR2 SVGAGI. V lost 5 bases and J lost 10, with 20 bases in between. CDR3 length: 14 residues. CDR3 in amino acids: CASSDPFQQGYYTF. The CDR3, as DNA: TGTGCCAGCAGTGATCCATTCCAGCAGGGCTACTACACCTTC.

J is TRBJ2-5 and V is TRBV5-6; TRBD2 agrees at 7 bases. This CDR3 comprises 14 residues. With 5 bases clipped from V and 2 bases from J, the junction kept 6 bases outside the gene matches. The germline V gene encodes CDR1 SGHDT and CDR2 YYEEEE. In DNA form, the CDR3 reads TGTGCCAGCAGTATTCCCGGGAGGCAAGAGACCCAGTACTTC. Amino acids: CASSIPGRQETQYF.

V and J are TRBV12-5 and TRBJ1-1; D is undetermined. CDR1 is LGHNT, CDR2 FRNRAP, per germline. The CDR3 consists of 16 residues. V gave up 6 bases and J gave up 1 base, with 18 bases separating them. The CDR3 sequence is CASGLQVGRGNTEAFF. CDR3 DNA sequence: TGTGCTAGTGGGCTGCAGGTCGGGCGGGGGAACACTGAAGCTTTCTTT.

The chain uses TRBV5-6 and TRBJ2-7; maybe TRBD1 (5 bases). The CDR3 covers 15 residues. Deletions cut 2 bases from V and 4 bases from J, with 16 bases between. Per the germline V gene, CDR1 is SGHDT and CDR2 is YYEEEE. CDR3 sequence (DNA): TGTGCCAGCAGCTTAACAGGACGGGTAGAATACGAGCAGTACGTC. It yields the protein CASSLTGRVEYEQYV.

The genes are TRBV7-9 and TRBJ1-5, with a tentative D call TRBD1 (5 bases). V dropped 4 bases and J dropped 4 bases, with 11 bases sitting between them. This CDR3 is 14 amino acids long. Germline V gene data show CDR1 as SEHNR and CDR2 as FQNEAQ (reference sequence). CDR3 sequence (DNA): TGTGCCAGCAGCTCGGGGGGACCTAATCAGCCCCAGCATTTT. This encodes CASSSGGPNQPQHF.

CDR3 in DNA: TGTGCCAGCAGCTTGGTCGTGACAGGTATCTACAATGAGCAGTTCTTC. Translating gives CASSLVVTGIYNEQFF. This sequence joins TRBV5-8 and TRBJ2-1, with D possibly matching TRBD1 (6 bases). This CDR3 region has 16 residues. Germline CDR1 SGHTS, CDR2 YDEGEE. Trimming took off 0 bases at V and 3 bases at J, with 13 bases between the two ends. The complete variable domain, with remaining parts taken from reference TRBV5-8 and TRBJ2-1, reads EAGVTQSPTHLIKTRGQQATLRCSPISGHTSVYWYQQALGLGLQFLLWYDEGEERNRGNFPPRFSGRQFPNYSSELNVNALELEDSALYLCASSLVVTGIYNEQFFGPGTRLTVL.

The V gene is TRBV2, the J gene TRBJ2-7; possibly TRBD2 for D (6 bases). CDR1 and CDR2 from the germline V gene are SNHLY and FYNNEI. V was cut by 4 bases and J by 1 base, with 14 bases left in between. This CDR3 spans 15 amino acids. The CDR3 DNA follows: TGTGCCAGCAGTGGAACCGGGACTGGGTCCTACGAGCAGTACGTC. Translation gives CASSGTGTGSYEQYV.

The V and J genes are TRBV2 and TRBJ1-6; D gene uncertain. Trimming cost V 3 bases and J 9 bases, with 3 bases left between them. Per the germline V gene, CDR1 is SNHLY and CDR2 is FYNNEI. CDR3 size: 11 residues. The CDR3: CASSEASPLHF. In DNA form, the CDR3 reads TGTGCCAGCAGTGAGGCTTCACCCCTCCACTTT.

This clone appeared once. The chain uses TRBV7-3 and TRBJ2-1, with 12 bases that match TRBD2. The length of the CDR3 is 15 residues. Germline CDR1 is SGHTA and CDR2 is FQGTGA. The ends lost 4 bases at V and 3 bases at J; junction bases unmatched: 1. CDR3 sequence: CASSSLAGGYNEQFF. Written as DNA, the CDR3 is TGTGCCAGCAGCTCACTAGCGGGGGGCTACAATGAGCAGTTCTTC.

This chain connects TRBV4-3 to TRBJ2-2; 7 nucleotides align to TRBD2. This CDR3 contains 17 residues. With V trimmed by 1 base and J by 3 bases, 8 bases remained unmatched. Looked up from germline, CDR1 is LGHNA and CDR2 is YSLEER. The chain's CDR3 is CASSQVIPSGYTGELFF. The CDR3 bases are TGCGCCAGCAGCCAAGTAATTCCTAGCGGTTACACCGGGGAGCTGTTTTTT.

This rearrangement joins TRBV4-1 to TRBJ1-2; D is ambiguous. This CDR3 has 14 residues. V was cut by 0 bases and J by 5 bases, with 10 bases left in between. Germline-derived CDR1 and CDR2 are MGHRA and YSYEKL. CDR3 amino acids: CASSQDQALYGYTF. The CDR3 coding sequence is TGCGCCAGCAGCCAAGATCAGGCGTTGTATGGCTACACCTTC.

The chain links TRBV14 to TRBJ2-2; possibly TRBD2 for D (5 bases). The germline CDR1 and CDR2 sequences are SGHDN and FVKESK. The length of the CDR3 is 15 residues. The V end was cut by 4 bases, the J end by 1 base, with 10 bases between. The CDR3 sequence: CASSPQLVNTGELFF. In nucleotides, the CDR3 is TGTGCCAGCAGCCCACAACTAGTGAACACCGGGGAGCTGTTTTTT.

The chain recombines TRBV7-9 with TRBJ2-5; 10 bases are shared with TRBD2. The trim removed 4 bases at V and 0 bases at J, leaving 2 bases unmatched. CDR3 length equals 15 residues. The germline V gene has CDR1 SEHNR and CDR2 FQNEAQ (reference sequence). CDR3 DNA: TGTGCCAGCAGCTCAGCGGGAGGGTACCAAGAGACCCAGTACTTC. It codes for CASSSAGGYQETQYF.

The gene calls are TRBV28 and TRBJ1-3; D gene unclear. There are 14 residues in the CDR3. The V end lost 5 bases, the J end lost 1 base, and 9 bases lay between the germline ends. Germline CDR1 reads MDHEN; CDR2 reads SYDVKM. CDR3 DNA sequence: TGTGCCAGCAGTCCCCGCACATCTGGAAACACCATATATTTT. Translating it yields CASSPRTSGNTIYF.